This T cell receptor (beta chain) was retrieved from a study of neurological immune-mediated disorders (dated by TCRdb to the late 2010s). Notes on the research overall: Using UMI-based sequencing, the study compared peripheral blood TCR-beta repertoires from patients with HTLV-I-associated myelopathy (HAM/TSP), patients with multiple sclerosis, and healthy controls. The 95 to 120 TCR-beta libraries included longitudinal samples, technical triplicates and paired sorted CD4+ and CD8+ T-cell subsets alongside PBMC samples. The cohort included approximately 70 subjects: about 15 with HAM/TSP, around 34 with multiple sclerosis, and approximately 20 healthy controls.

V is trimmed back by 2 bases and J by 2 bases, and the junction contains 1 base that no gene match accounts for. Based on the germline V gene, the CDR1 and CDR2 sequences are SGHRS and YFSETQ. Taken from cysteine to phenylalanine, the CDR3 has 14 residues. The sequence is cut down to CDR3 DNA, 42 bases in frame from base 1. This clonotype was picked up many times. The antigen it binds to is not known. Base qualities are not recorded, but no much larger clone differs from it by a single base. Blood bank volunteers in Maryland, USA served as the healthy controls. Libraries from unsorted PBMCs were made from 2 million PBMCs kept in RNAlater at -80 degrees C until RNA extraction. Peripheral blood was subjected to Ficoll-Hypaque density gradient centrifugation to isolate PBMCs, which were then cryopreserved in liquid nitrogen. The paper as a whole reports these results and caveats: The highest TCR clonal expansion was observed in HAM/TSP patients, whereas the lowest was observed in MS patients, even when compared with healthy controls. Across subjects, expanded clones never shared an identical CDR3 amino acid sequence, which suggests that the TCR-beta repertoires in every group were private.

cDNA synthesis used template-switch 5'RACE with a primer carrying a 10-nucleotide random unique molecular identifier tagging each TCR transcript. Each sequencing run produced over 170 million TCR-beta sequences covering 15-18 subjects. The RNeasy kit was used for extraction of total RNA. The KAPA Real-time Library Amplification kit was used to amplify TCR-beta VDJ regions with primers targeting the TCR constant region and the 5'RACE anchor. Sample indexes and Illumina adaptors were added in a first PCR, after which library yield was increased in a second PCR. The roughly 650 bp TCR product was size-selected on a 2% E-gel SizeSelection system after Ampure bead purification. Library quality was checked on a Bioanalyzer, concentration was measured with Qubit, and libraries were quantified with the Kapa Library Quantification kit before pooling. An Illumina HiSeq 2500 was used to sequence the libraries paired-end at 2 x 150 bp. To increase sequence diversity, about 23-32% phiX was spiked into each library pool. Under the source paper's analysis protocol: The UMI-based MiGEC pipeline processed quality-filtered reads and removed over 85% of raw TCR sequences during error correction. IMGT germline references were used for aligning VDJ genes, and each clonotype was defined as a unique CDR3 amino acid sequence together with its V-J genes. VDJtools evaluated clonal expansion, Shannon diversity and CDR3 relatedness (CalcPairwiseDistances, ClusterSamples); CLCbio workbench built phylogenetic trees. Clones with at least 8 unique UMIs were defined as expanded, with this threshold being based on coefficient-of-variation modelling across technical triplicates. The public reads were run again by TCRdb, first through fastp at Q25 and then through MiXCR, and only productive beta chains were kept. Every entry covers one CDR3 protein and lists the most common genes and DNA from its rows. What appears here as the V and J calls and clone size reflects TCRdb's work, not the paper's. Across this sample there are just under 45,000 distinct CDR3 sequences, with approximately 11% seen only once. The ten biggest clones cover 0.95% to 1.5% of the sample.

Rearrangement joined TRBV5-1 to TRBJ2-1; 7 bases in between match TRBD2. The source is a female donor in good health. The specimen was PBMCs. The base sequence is TGCGCCAGCAGCTTCAGCGGGACCTACAATGAGCAGTTCTTC. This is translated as CASSFSGTYNEQFF.